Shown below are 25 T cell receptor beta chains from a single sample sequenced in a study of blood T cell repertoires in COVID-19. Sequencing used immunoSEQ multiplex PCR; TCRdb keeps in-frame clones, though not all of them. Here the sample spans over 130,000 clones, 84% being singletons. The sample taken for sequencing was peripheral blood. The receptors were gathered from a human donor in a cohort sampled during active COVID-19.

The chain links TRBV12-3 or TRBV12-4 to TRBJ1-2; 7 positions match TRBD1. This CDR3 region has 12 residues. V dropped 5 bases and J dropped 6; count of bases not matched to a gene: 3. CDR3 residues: CASSLTGDGYTF. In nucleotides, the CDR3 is TGTGCCAGCAGTCTTACAGGGGATGGCTACACCTTC.

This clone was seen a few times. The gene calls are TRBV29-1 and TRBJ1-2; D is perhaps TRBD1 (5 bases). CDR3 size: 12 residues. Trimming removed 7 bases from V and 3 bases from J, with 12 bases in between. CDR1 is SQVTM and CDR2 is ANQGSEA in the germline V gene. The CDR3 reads CSAGDLYYGYTF. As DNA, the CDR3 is TGCAGCGCTGGGGACTTGTACTATGGCTACACCTTC.

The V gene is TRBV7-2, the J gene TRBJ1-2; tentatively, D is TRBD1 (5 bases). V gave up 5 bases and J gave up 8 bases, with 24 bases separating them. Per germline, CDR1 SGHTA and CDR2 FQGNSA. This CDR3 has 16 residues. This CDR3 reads CASSPPRGGALRGYTF. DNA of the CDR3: TGTGCCAGCAGCCCACCCCGGGGGGGAGCCCTAAGGGGCTACACCTTC.

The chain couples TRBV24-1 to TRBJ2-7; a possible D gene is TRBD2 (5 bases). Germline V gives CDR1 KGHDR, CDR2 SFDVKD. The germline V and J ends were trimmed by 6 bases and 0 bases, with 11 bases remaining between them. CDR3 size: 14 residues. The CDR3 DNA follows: TGTGCCACCAGTAAACCGGGGTCCTCCTACGAGCAGTACTTC. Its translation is CATSKPGSSYEQYF.

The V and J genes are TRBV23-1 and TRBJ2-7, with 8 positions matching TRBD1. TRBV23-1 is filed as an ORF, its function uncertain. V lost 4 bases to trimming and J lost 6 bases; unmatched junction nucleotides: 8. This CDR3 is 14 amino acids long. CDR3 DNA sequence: TGCGCCAGCAGTCCCCAGGGGGCGCGATCCGAGCAGTACTTC. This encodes CASSPQGARSEQYF.

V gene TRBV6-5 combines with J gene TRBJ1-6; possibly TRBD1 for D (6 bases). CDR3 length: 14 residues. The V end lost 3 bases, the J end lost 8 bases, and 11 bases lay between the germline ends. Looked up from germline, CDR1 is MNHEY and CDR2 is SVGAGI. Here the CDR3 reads CASSYGGIHSPLHF. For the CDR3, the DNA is TGTGCCAGCAGTTATGGGGGCATTCATTCACCCCTCCACTTT.

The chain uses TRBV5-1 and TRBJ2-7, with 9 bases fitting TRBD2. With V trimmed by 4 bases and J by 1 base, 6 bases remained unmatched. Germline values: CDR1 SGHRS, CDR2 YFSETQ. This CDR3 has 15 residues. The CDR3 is CASSPGTSRSYEQYF. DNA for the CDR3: TGCGCCAGCAGCCCCGGGACTAGCCGTTCCTACGAGCAGTACTTC.

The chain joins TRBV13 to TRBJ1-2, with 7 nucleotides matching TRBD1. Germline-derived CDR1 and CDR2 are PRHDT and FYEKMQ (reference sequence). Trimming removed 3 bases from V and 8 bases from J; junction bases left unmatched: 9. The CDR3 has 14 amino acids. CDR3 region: CASSFFGQARGYTF. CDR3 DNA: TGTGCCAGCAGCTTTTTTGGACAGGCTAGGGGCTACACCTTC.

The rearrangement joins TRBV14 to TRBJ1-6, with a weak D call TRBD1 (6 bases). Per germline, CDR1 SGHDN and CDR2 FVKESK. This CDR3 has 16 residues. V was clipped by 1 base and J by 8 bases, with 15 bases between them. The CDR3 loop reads CASSQGHQGIHSPLHF. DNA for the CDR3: TGTGCCAGCAGCCAAGGGCATCAGGGGATACATTCACCCCTCCACTTT.

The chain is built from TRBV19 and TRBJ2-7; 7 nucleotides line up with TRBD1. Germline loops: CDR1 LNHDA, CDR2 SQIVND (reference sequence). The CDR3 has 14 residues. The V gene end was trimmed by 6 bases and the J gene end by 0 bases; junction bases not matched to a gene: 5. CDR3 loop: CASSPTGSSYEQYF. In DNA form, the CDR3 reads TGTGCCAGTAGCCCGACAGGGAGCTCCTACGAGCAGTACTTC.

The CDR3 region has the DNA TGCGCCAGCAGCCCCGCCGGACAGGGGTGGGAGACCCAGTACTTC. Its protein product is CASSPAGQGWETQYF. The chain joins TRBV5-1 to TRBJ2-5, with TRBD1 identical over 9 bases. The trim removed 4 bases at V and 5 bases at J, leaving 9 bases unmatched. There are 15 residues in the CDR3. Germline V lookup: CDR1 SGHRS, CDR2 YFSETQ.

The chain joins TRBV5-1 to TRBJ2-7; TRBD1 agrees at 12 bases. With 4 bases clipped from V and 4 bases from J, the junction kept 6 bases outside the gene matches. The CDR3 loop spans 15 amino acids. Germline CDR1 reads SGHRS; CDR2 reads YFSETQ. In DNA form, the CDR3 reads TGCGCCAGCAGCACGGGACAGGGGGCGGCGTACGAGCAGTACTTC. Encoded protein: CASSTGQGAAYEQYF.

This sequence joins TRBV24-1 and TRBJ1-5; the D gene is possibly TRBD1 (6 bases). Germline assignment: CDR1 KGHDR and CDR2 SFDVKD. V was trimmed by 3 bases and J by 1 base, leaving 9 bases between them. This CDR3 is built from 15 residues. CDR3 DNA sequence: TGTGCCACCAGTGATCCTGGACAGAGCAATCAGCCCCAGCATTTT. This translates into CATSDPGQSNQPQHF.

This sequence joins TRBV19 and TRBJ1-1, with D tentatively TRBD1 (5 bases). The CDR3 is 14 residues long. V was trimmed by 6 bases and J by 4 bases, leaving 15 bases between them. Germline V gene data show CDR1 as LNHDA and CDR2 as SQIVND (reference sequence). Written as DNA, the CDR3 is TGTGCCAGTAGGGTTCGGGGGAGGACCACTGAAGCTTTCTTT. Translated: CASRVRGRTTEAFF.

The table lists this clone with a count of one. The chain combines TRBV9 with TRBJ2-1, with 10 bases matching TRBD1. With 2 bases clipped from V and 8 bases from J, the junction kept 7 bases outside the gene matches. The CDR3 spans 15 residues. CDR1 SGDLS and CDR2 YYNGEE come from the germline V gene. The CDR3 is CASSVVDRGSHEQFF. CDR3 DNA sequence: TGTGCCAGCAGCGTCGTGGACAGGGGGAGTCATGAGCAGTTCTTC.

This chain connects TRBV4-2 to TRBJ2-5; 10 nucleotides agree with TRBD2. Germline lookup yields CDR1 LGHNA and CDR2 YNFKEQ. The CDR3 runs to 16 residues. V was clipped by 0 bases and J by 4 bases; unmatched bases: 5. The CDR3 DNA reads TGTGCCAGCAGCCAAGAAAGCGGGGGGGCCCCAGAGACCCAGTACTTC. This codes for CASSQESGGAPETQYF.

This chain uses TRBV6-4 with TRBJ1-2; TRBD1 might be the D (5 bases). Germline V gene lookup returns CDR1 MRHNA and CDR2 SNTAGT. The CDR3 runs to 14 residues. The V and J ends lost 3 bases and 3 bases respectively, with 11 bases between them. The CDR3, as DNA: TGTGCCAGCAGTGATAGTGGGGCGGACTATGGCTACACCTTC. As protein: CASSDSGADYGYTF.

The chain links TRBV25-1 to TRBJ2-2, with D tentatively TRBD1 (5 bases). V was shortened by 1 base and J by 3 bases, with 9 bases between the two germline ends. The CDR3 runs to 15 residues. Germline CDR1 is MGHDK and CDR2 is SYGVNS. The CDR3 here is CASSESGRDTGELFF. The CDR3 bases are TGTGCCAGCAGTGAATCCGGCAGGGACACCGGGGAGCTGTTTTTT.

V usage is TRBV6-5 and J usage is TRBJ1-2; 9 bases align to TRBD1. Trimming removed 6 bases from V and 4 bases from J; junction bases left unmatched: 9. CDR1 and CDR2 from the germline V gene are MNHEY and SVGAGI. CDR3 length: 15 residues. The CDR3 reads CASSSQDRGSYGYTF. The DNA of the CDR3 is TGTGCCAGCAGCTCTCAGGACAGGGGTAGCTATGGCTACACCTTC.

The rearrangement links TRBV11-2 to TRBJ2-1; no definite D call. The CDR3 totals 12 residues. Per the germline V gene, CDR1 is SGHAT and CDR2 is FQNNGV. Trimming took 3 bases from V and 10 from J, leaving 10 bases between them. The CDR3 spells CASSFTLGEQFF. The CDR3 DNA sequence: TGTGCCAGCAGCTTTACCCTAGGCGAGCAGTTCTTC.

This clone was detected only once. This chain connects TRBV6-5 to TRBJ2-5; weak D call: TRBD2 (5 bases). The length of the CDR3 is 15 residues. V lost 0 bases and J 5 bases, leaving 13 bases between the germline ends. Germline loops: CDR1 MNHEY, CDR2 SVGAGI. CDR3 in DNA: TGTGCCAGCAGTTACTCGATACGGGGTGGTGAGACCCAGTACTTC. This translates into CASSYSIRGGETQYF.

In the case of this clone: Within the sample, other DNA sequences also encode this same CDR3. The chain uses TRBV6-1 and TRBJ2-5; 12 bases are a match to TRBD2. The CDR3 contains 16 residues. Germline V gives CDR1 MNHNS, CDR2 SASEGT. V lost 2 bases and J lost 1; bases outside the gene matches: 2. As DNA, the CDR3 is TGTGCCAGCAGTGAACTAGCGGGGGGGCCCCAAGAGACCCAGTACTTC. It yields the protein CASSELAGGPQETQYF.

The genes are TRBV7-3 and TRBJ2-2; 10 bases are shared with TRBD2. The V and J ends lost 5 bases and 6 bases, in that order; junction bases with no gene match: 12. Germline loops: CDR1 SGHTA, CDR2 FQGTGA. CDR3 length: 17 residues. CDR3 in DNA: TGTGCCAGCAGCCCCCGGGGAGCGGGGGGGCCGCCCGGGGAGCTGTTTTTT. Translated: CASSPRGAGGPPGELFF.

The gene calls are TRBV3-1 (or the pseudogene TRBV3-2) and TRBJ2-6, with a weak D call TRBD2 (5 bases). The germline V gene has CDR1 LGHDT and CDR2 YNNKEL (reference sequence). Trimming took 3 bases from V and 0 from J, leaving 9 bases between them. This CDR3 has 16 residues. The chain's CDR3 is CASSQPRGSGANVLTF. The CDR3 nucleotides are TGTGCCAGCAGCCAGCCCCGGGGCTCTGGGGCCAACGTCCTGACTTTC.

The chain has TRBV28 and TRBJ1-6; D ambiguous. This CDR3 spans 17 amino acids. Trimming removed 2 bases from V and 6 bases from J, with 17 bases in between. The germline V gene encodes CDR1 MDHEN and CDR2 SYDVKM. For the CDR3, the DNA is TGTGCCAGCAGTTTACCTAGGGAGCGAGGAAGTAATTCACCCCTCCACTTT. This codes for CASSLPRERGSNSPLHF.